These T cell receptor beta chains were read from a single sample in a study of T-cell memory formation after mild COVID-19. TCRdb re-analysed the 5' RACE reads in MiXCR, keeping a single row per CDR3 protein. The data contain approximately 180,000 distinct CDR3 sequences, under 20% of them singletons. Sequenced input: PBMCs or a T cell subset sorted from them (not recorded which). These receptors came from an adult woman who had mild COVID-19 (a few samples of this study predate the infection). Cell type and time point are not known. CDR3s include the opening cysteine and the closing phenylalanine or tryptophan. The D gene is left open where the match is weak. Size is omitted from some rows. Given values are once, few, many or a class for expanded clones.

>few|TRBD2|TRBV7-3|TRBJ2-2
TGTGCCAGCAGCCAAACCCGGACTAGCGGGAAAGTGAACACCGGGGAGCTGTTTTTT
CASSQTRTSGKVNTGELFF
>many|TRBD1|TRBV24-1|TRBJ2-7
TGTGCCACCAGTGACTCCGGGACAGCAGCCTACGAGCAGTACTTC
CATSDSGTAAYEQYF
>few|.|TRBV6-5|TRBJ1-5
TGTGCCAGCAGTGCGCGGGCGGATCAGCCCCAGCATTTT
CASSARADQPQHF
>few|TRBD2|TRBV7-6|TRBJ2-3
TGTGCCAGCAGCTTAGCATCCCAGCGGGGGACTTCTGGCACAGATACGCAGTATTTT
CASSLASQRGTSGTDTQYF
>few|TRBD2|TRBV20-1|TRBJ2-7
TGCAGTGCAAAAGCGGGGGACCCTTACGAGCAGTACTTC
CSAKAGDPYEQYF
>many|.|TRBV20-1|TRBJ1-1
TGCAGTGCTAGAGTGAACACTGAAGCTTTCTTT
CSARVNTEAFF
>.|TRBD2|TRBV2|TRBJ2-3
TGTGCCAGCAAGCCGGGACTAGTGGGGGGCACAGATACGCAGTATTTT
CASKPGLVGGTDTQYF
>once|.|TRBV9|TRBJ2-3
TGTGCCAGCAGCGTCCAGAAGAGGGGTGATACAGATACGCAGTATTTT
CASSVQKRGDTDTQYF
>few|TRBD1|TRBV6-5|TRBJ2-7
TGTGCCAGCAGCCACGGGCAGGGGGCGGTCTACGAGCAGTACTTC
CASSHGQGAVYEQYF
>.|.|TRBV4-2|TRBJ2-3
TGTGCCAGCAGCCAAGTACAGGGCGCAGATACGCAGTATTTT
CASSQVQGADTQYF
>.|.|TRBV3-1|TRBJ2-1
TGTGCCAGCAGCCAAGTTCAGGGGAGGAGTGAGCAGTTCTTC
CASSQVQGRSEQFF
>.|TRBD1|TRBV7-9|TRBJ1-2
TGTGCCAGCAGCTTCGGGACAGGGGGCTTGGACTATGGCTACACCTTC
CASSFGTGGLDYGYTF
>few|TRBD1|TRBV29-1|TRBJ2-5
TGCAGCTCCGCCCGGGACAGGGGAGAGACCCAGTACTTC
CSSARDRGETQYF
>few|.|TRBV25-1|TRBJ1-1
TGTGCCAGCGGCAGAGCTGTCGGCAGCACTGAAGCTTTCTTT
CASGRAVGSTEAFF
>many|.|TRBV7-2|TRBJ2-2
TGTGCCAGCAGAAAGGGAGACACCGGGGAGCTGTTTTTT
CASRKGDTGELFF
>few|.|TRBV6-2/TRBV6-3|TRBJ2-1
TGTGCCAGCAGTCGGCGGGGAAAGGCCTTACCCTCCTACAATGAGCAGTTCTTC
CASSRRGKALPSYNEQFF
>few|.|TRBV20-1|TRBJ2-1
TGCAGTGCTAGTACCCGGGCGGGAATGAACTACAATGAGCAGTTCTTC
CSASTRAGMNYNEQFF
>many|.|TRBV7-2|TRBJ1-2
TGTGCCAGCAGCCCGGACGCTGGATCCCCAAACTATGGCTACACCTTC
CASSPDAGSPNYGYTF
>.|TRBD2|TRBV4-2|TRBJ2-3
TGTGCCAGCAGCCAAGCGCCGGGACTAGCGGGAGAGGCTACGCAGTATTTT
CASSQAPGLAGEATQYF
>few|.|TRBV24-1|TRBJ1-2
TGTGCCACCAGTGTGCCCGACTATGGCTACACCTTC
CATSVPDYGYTF
>few|TRBD1|TRBV20-1|TRBJ1-1
TGCAGCCCGTCCGGGACAGGCTTATGGACTGAAGCTTTCTTT
CSPSGTGLWTEAFF
>.|TRBD2|TRBV5-1|TRBJ2-2
TGCGCCAGCAGCATTACACCTAGCGGGAGCGGCGGGGAGCTGTTTTTT
CASSITPSGSGGELFF